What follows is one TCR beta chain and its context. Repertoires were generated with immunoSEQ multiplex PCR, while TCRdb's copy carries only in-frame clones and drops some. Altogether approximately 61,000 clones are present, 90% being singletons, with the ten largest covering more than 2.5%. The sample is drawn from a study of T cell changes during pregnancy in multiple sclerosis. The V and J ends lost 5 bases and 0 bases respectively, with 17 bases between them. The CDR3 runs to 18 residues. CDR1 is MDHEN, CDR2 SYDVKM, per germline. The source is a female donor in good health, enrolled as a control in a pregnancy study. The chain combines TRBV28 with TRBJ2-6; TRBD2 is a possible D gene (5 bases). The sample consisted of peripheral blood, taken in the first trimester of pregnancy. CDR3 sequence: CASSIQSGRGSGANVLTF. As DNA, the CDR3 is TGTGCCAGCAGTATACAATCTGGACGGGGCTCTGGGGCCAACGTCCTGACTTTC.